These 32 T cell receptor beta chains originate from one sample sequenced in a study of blood T cell repertoires in COVID-19. Data came from immunoSEQ multiplex PCR; TCRdb stores just in-frame clones and leaves some out. The sample carries some 490,000 clones, about 85% recorded once. Source material: PBMCs or T cells enriched from blood (not recorded which). The origin of the receptors is a woman aged 60-70 years who had recovered from COVID-19.

The chain couples TRBV27 to TRBJ1-4; D remains unclear. CDR1 and CDR2 (germline): MNHEY, SMNVEV (reference sequence). This CDR3 comprises 14 residues. Trimming shortened V by 8 bases and J by 1 base, and 11 bases separated the two germline ends. CDR3 nucleotides: TGTGCCAGCGGCCGGCGGCTAACTAATGAAAAACTGTTTTTT. Translated, it gives CASGRRLTNEKLFF. Complete variable domain (other parts from reference TRBV27 and TRBJ1-4): EAQVTQNPRYLITVTGKKLTVTCSQNMNHEYMSWYRQDPGLGLRQIYYSMNVEVTDKGDVPEGYKVSRKEKRNFPLILESPSPNQTSLYFCASGRRLTNEKLFFGSGTQLSVL.

The chain couples TRBV30 to TRBJ2-3; TRBD1 matches 7 bases. The CDR3 contains 13 residues. Trimming cost V 4 bases and J 4 bases; bases outside gene matches: 5. In germline, CDR1 is GTSNPN, CDR2 SVGIG (reference sequence). The CDR3 spells CAWNRGLADTQYF. In DNA form, the CDR3 reads TGTGCCTGGAACAGGGGTCTCGCAGATACGCAGTATTTT. The whole variable domain, filled in from reference TRBV30 and TRBJ2-3, reads SQTIHQWPATLVQPVGSPLSLECTVEGTSNPNLYWYRQAAGRGLQLLFYSVGIGQISSEVPQNLSASRPQDRQFILSSKKLLLSDSGFYLCAWNRGLADTQYFGPGTRLTVL.

V is TRBV7-2 and J is TRBJ2-5, with a weak D call TRBD2 (6 bases). Germline CDR1 SGHTA, CDR2 FQGNSA. V shed 1 base and J shed 2 bases, with 8 bases lying between them. This CDR3 is 14 amino acids long. In nucleotides, the CDR3 is TGTGCCAGCAGCTTAGTCCGGGAGCAAGAGACCCAGTACTTC. It is translated as CASSLVREQETQYF.

The chain has TRBV11-3 and TRBJ2-1; TRBD2 matches at 14 bases. The CDR3 consists of 17 residues. V gave up 5 bases and J gave up 7 bases; unmatched junction bases: 10. The V gene's germline CDR1 is SGHNT and CDR2 YENEEA. In nucleotides, the CDR3 is TGTGCCAGCAGCCCGAGACTAGCGGGGGGGCCTTGGAATGAGCAGTTCTTC. It is translated as CASSPRLAGGPWNEQFF.

The chain links TRBV6-5 to TRBJ1-2, with a tentative D call TRBD1 (5 bases). CDR1 and CDR2 (germline): MNHEY, SVGAGI. V was cut by 10 bases and J by 4 bases, with 22 bases left in between. There are 15 residues in the CDR3. CDR3 sequence (DNA): TGTGCCACCGAATCACCCGGGCAGGGAATCTATGGCTACACCTTC. This translates into CATESPGQGIYGYTF.

A remark on this clone: The same CDR3 can be traced to other DNA sequences in this sample. The rearrangement uses TRBV5-1 and TRBJ1-1, with D possibly TRBD1 on 6 matching bases. There are 14 residues in the CDR3. The V end lost 4 bases, the J end lost 0 bases, and 10 bases lay between the germline ends. CDR1 and CDR2 from the germline V gene are SGHRS and YFSETQ. This CDR3 reads CASSQGTLNTEAFF. CDR3 in DNA: TGCGCCAGCAGCCAGGGGACACTGAACACTGAAGCTTTCTTT.

The chain has TRBV10-3 and TRBJ1-2; tentatively, D is TRBD1 (6 bases). Trimming shortened V by 3 bases and J by 8 bases, and 16 bases separated the two germline ends. The CDR3 extends over 14 amino acids. Looked up from germline, CDR1 is ENHRY and CDR2 is SYGVKD. DNA for the CDR3: TGTGCCATCAGTGAACAGGGAGGGCAGGGCGGCTACACCTTC. Residues: CAISEQGGQGGYTF.

The chain combines TRBV27 with TRBJ1-2, with TRBD1 identical over 10 bases. The germline gives CDR1 MNHEY, CDR2 SMNVEV (reference sequence). Trimming cost V 3 bases and J 8 bases; bases outside gene matches: 6. CDR3 size: 14 residues. The CDR3 sequence is CASSFKGQGSGYTF. In DNA, the CDR3 is TGTGCCAGCAGTTTTAAGGGACAGGGGTCGGGCTACACCTTC.

This rearrangement joins TRBV4-1 to TRBJ1-1; 7 nucleotides agree with TRBD1. The V gene end was trimmed by 4 bases and the J gene end by 3 bases; junction bases not matched to a gene: 8. The CDR3 spans 15 residues. From germline, CDR1 is MGHRA and CDR2 YSYEKL. In nucleotides, the CDR3 is TGCGCCAGCAGCCGAGGTGAGGGGGCGTACACTGAAGCTTTCTTT. Protein sequence: CASSRGEGAYTEAFF.

The rearrangement links TRBV19 to TRBJ1-5, with D maybe TRBD1 (5 bases). The CDR3 sequence is 16 residues long. Trimming removed 3 bases at V and 0 bases at J, with 12 bases between. Germline V gene lookup returns CDR1 LNHDA and CDR2 SQIVND (reference sequence). CDR3: CASSILGHLSNQPQHF. In DNA, the CDR3 is TGTGCCAGTAGTATCCTAGGACACCTTAGCAATCAGCCCCAGCATTTT.

The table lists this clone with a count of one. The CDR3 reads CASSLTGMVGYTF. CDR3 coding DNA: TGTGCCAGCTCACTGACCGGGATGGTTGGCTACACCTTC. This rearrangement joins TRBV18 to TRBJ1-2; D not resolved. Germline assignment: CDR1 KGHSH and CDR2 LQKENI. The CDR3 is 13 residues long. V was trimmed by 4 bases and J by 7 bases, leaving 13 bases between them.

The rearrangement joins TRBV10-1 to TRBJ2-2, with D possibly TRBD2 on 6 matching bases. V was cut by 7 bases and J by 1 base, with 10 bases left in between. Looked up from germline, CDR1 is WNHNN and CDR2 is SYGVQD (reference sequence). The CDR3 length is 14 residues. CDR3 coding DNA: TGCGCCAGCATCTGGCGGGGGAACACCGGGGAGCTGTTTTTT. Its protein is CASIWRGNTGELFF.

The chain has TRBV19 and TRBJ2-3; D is unresolved. V was trimmed by 7 bases and J by 2 bases, leaving 7 bases between them. The CDR3 is made up of 12 amino acids. The germline gives CDR1 LNHDA, CDR2 SQIVND (reference sequence). CDR3 nucleotide sequence: TGTGCCAGTACCCAAATCACAGATACGCAGTATTTT. Protein product: CASTQITDTQYF. The variable domain in full, completed from reference TRBV19 and TRBJ2-3, reads DGGITQSPKYLFRKEGQNVTLSCEQNLNHDAMYWYRQDPGQGLRLIYYSQIVNDFQKGDIAEGYSVSREKKESFPLTVTSAQKNPTAFYLCASTQITDTQYFGPGTRLTVL.

In this sample, this clone turned up once. This rearrangement joins TRBV2 to TRBJ2-3, with D perhaps matching TRBD1 (5 bases). Germline assignment: CDR1 SNHLY and CDR2 FYNNEI. The V end lost 8 bases, the J end lost 3 bases, and 9 bases lay between the germline ends. CDR3 length: 12 amino acids. CDR3 amino acids: CASRQWTDTQYF. For the CDR3, the DNA is TGTGCCAGCCGACAGTGGACAGATACGCAGTATTTT.

J is TRBJ2-2 and V is TRBV10-1; 8 nucleotides match TRBD1. The ends lost 6 bases at V and 7 bases at J; junction bases unmatched: 10. Per germline, CDR1 WNHNN and CDR2 SYGVQD (reference sequence). The CDR3 covers 15 residues. CDR3 in amino acids: CASRSGGAGSGELFF. The DNA for the CDR3 is TGCGCCAGCAGATCAGGGGGCGCCGGGAGCGGGGAGCTGTTTTTT.

The sample holds one count of this clone. The V call is TRBV19, the J call TRBJ2-1; possible D gene TRBD2, 6 bases. Trimming stripped 7 bases from V and 5 bases from J, with 21 bases between. The length of the CDR3 is 16 residues. Germline lookup yields CDR1 LNHDA and CDR2 SQIVND (reference sequence). The CDR3 DNA is TGTGCCAGTACCCCCGGTAGGAGGGTGGGCGACAATGAGCAGTTCTTC. Its translation is CASTPGRRVGDNEQFF.

The chain links TRBV6-5 to TRBJ2-5; 8 bases are shared with TRBD2. CDR1 is MNHEY and CDR2 is SVGAGI in the germline V gene. V was clipped by 0 bases and J by 3 bases; unmatched bases: 6. The CDR3 has 16 residues. The chain's CDR3 is CASSYSRGGAKETQYF. DNA of the CDR3: TGTGCCAGCAGTTACTCCCGGGGGGGGGCAAAAGAGACCCAGTACTTC.

The chain couples TRBV4-2 to TRBJ2-3, with 9 bases that match TRBD2. The V gene end was trimmed by 5 bases and the J gene end by 7 bases; junction bases not matched to a gene: 4. The CDR3 covers 13 residues. Germline CDR1 LGHNA, CDR2 YNFKEQ. The CDR3 DNA sequence: TGTGCCAGCAGCTCGGCGGGGGGGAATACGCAGTATTTT. This sequence encodes CASSSAGGNTQYF.

The CDR3 region is CASSLHRGMYSYEQYV. DNA for the CDR3: TGTGCCAGCAGCTTGCACCGGGGGATGTACTCCTACGAGCAGTACGTC. This sequence joins TRBV5-6 and TRBJ2-7, with D possibly being TRBD2 (6 bases). Trimming removed 1 base at V and 0 bases at J, with 14 bases between. Germline V gene data show CDR1 as SGHDT and CDR2 as YYEEEE. The length of the CDR3 is 16 residues.

The chain employs TRBV6-5 and TRBJ2-7, with D possibly being TRBD1 (6 bases). This CDR3 spans 14 amino acids. Germline V gives CDR1 MNHEY, CDR2 SVGAGI. The V and J ends lost 2 bases and 5 bases respectively, with 13 bases between them. The CDR3 sequence: CASSYAGVQDEQYV. The CDR3, as DNA: TGTGCCAGCAGTTACGCAGGGGTTCAAGACGAGCAGTACGTC.

In regard to this clone: Different DNA sequences within this sample yield the same CDR3. V usage is TRBV24-1 and J usage is TRBJ1-5; no reliable D call. CDR1 and CDR2 (germline): KGHDR, SFDVKD. Trimming took off 6 bases at V and 2 bases at J, with 10 bases between the two ends. This CDR3 has 14 residues. This CDR3 is CATSREGGNQPQHF. CDR3 coding DNA: TGTGCCACCAGTCGTGAGGGCGGCAATCAGCCCCAGCATTTT.

The CDR3 coding sequence is TGTGCCAGCGGGATCCGGGACAACTTGGGGCGCAATCAGCCCCAGCATTTT. Its translation: CASGIRDNLGRNQPQHF. The chain employs TRBV27 and TRBJ1-5; a weak D match, TRBD1 (6 bases). The germline V gene encodes CDR1 MNHEY and CDR2 SMNVEV (reference sequence). Trimming removed 8 bases at V and 2 bases at J, with 22 bases between. The CDR3 consists of 17 residues.

The rearrangement joins TRBV27 to TRBJ1-2, with 7 nucleotides matching TRBD1. The CDR3 is 15 residues long. The V gene's germline CDR1 is MNHEY and CDR2 SMNVEV (reference sequence). Unmatched junction bases numbered 4, after V lost 3 bases and J lost 0 bases. CDR3 DNA: TGTGCCAGCAGTTTCCACGGGACAGCTAACTATGGCTACACCTTC. Its translation: CASSFHGTANYGYTF.

The chain couples TRBV10-3 to TRBJ1-3; possible D gene TRBD1, 6 bases. V dropped 9 bases and J dropped 0 bases, with 21 bases sitting between them. CDR1 is ENHRY, CDR2 SYGVKD, per germline. CDR3 length: 17 amino acids. The CDR3 DNA reads TGTGCCATGGCGAGTTTGGGGGGGCTGAGCTCTGGAAACACCATATATTTT. As protein: CAMASLGGLSSGNTIYF.

The chain combines TRBV5-8 with TRBJ1-3; D gene ambiguous. The CDR3 runs to 15 residues. CDR1 is SGHTS, CDR2 YDEGEE, per germline. The germline V and J ends were trimmed by 1 base and 0 bases, with 8 bases remaining between them. The CDR3 DNA follows: TGTGCCAGCAGCTTGTTCCGGAGCTCTGGAAACACCATATATTTT. Translated: CASSLFRSSGNTIYF.

The chain joins TRBV5-6 to TRBJ1-2, with TRBD1 identical over 8 bases. CDR3 length: 14 residues. Germline V gene lookup returns CDR1 SGHDT and CDR2 YYEEEE. V shed 5 bases and J 1 base; nucleotides not matched to a gene: 4. CDR3 DNA: TGTGCCAGCAGTTACAGGGGGATTAACTATGGCTACACCTTC. It yields the protein CASSYRGINYGYTF.

The chain's CDR3 is CASSLSTEFGYTF. In nucleotides, the CDR3 is TGTGCCAGCTCACTGTCAACGGAGTTCGGCTACACCTTC. The chain recombines TRBV18 with TRBJ1-2; D is unclear. The CDR3 has 13 residues. The germline CDR1 and CDR2 sequences are KGHSH and LQKENI. V lost 4 bases, J lost 8 bases, and 14 bases lay in between.

This clone was observed a single time. The CDR3 is CASSVAYITGGTEAFF. Written as DNA, the CDR3 is TGTGCCAGCAGCGTCGCGTATATTACAGGGGGCACTGAAGCTTTCTTT. The chain links TRBV9 to TRBJ1-1, with 8 positions matching TRBD1. CDR1 and CDR2 (germline): SGDLS, YYNGEE. CDR3 length: 16 amino acids. V lost 2 bases to trimming and J lost 4 bases; unmatched junction nucleotides: 10. Full variable domain (missing parts from reference TRBV9 and TRBJ1-1): DSGVTQTPKHLITATGQRVTLRCSPRSGDLSVYWYQQSLDQGLQFLIQYYNGEERAKGNILERFSAQQFPDLHSELNLSSLELGDSALYFCASSVAYITGGTEAFFGQGTRLTVV.

Written as DNA, the CDR3 is TGCGCCAGCAGCCAAGGTGACATTTACAATGAGCAGTTCTTC. Protein product: CASSQGDIYNEQFF. V is TRBV4-1 and J is TRBJ2-1; the D is unclear. The germline V gene has CDR1 MGHRA and CDR2 YSYEKL. The CDR3 totals 14 residues. With 1 base removed from V and 4 bases from J, the gap between germline ends came to 8 bases.

The rearrangement joins TRBV29-1 to TRBJ1-2; D not certain. V gave up 0 bases and J gave up 7 bases, with 15 bases separating them. The CDR3 is made up of 14 amino acids. Looked up from germline, CDR1 is SQVTM and CDR2 is ANQGSEA. The CDR3: CSVEEWSGFFGYTF. DNA of the CDR3: TGCAGCGTTGAAGAATGGTCGGGATTCTTTGGCTACACCTTC. Looking up the rest from reference TRBV29-1 and TRBJ1-2 gives the full variable domain: SAVISQKPSRDICQRGTSLTIQCQVDSQVTMMFWYRQQPGQSLTLIATANQGSEATYESGFVIDKFPISRPNLTFSTLTVSNMSPEDSSIYLCSVEEWSGFFGYTFGSGTRLTVV.

The CDR3 DNA follows: TGTGCCAGCAGCTTAGAGGGGGTACAGGGTGGATGGACTGAAGCTTTCTTT. It codes for CASSLEGVQGGWTEAFF. This chain links TRBV7-2 with TRBJ1-1, with D possibly TRBD1 on 6 matching bases. Trimming removed 1 base at V and 5 bases at J, with 20 bases between. CDR1 SGHTA and CDR2 FQGNSA come from the germline V gene. The CDR3 is 17 amino acids. The full variable domain, rest sourced from reference TRBV7-2 and TRBJ1-1, is GAGVSQSPSNKVTEKGKDVELRCDPISGHTALYWYRQSLGQGLEFLIYFQGNSAPDKSGLPSDRFSAERTGGSVSTLTIQRTQQEDSAVYLCASSLEGVQGGWTEAFFGQGTRLTVV.

The chain combines TRBV27 with TRBJ1-1, with 7 bases that match TRBD1. The CDR3 is 12 residues long. With V trimmed by 7 bases and J by 5 bases, 4 bases remained unmatched. Germline V gene data show CDR1 as MNHEY and CDR2 as SMNVEV (reference sequence). The CDR3 nucleotides read TGTGCCAGCAAGGGGGCGCAAACTGAAGCTTTCTTT. It encodes CASKGAQTEAFF.